This TCR beta chain was found in a study of identical twins. Germline CDR1 is LNHDA and CDR2 is SQIVND (reference sequence). This CDR3 has 11 residues. This clonotype was detected many times. Its antigen is not known. It was template switching that added a universal primer site, and there were unique molecular identifiers on the cDNA. TCRdb called the 5' RACE reads again in MiXCR, with one record for every CDR3 protein. The profile covers fewer than 250,000 distinct CDR3 sequences, with 6.5% to 9% appearing a single time and under 6.5% taken by the ten largest. Study results and caveats: Twins shared beta out-of-frame sequences in excess, but this excess was weaker. Cord blood beta clonotypes that were abundant carried fewer insertions, and memory repertoires showed no such trend.

These data were likewise used in another study, on yellow fever vaccine responses in identical twins.

The chain is built from TRBV19 and TRBJ1-1; 7 nucleotides align to TRBD1. The TCR sequence derives from a woman under 30 in good health. Sample: CD8+ T cells sorted from blood. CDR3 bases: TGTGCTACAGGGGCGAACACTGAAGCTTTCTTT. This sequence encodes CATGANTEAFF.